What follows are 21 T cell receptor beta chains derived from one specimen sequenced in a study of regulatory and conventional T cells in RAG deficiency. TCRdb's table, derived via immunoSEQ multiplex PCR, lists solely in-frame clones and lacks some. The data show roughly 11,000 clones, around 94% seen once. Blood CD4+ CD25-high CD127-low regulatory T cells supplied the genomic DNA template. This same sample was also taken into another study, of regulatory T cells. That source notes: The primer mix had 52 TRBV and 13 TRBJ primers.

What was sequenced was CD127- CD25+ CD4+ Tregs sorted from blood. The receptor set was obtained from a human donor in good health.

This clone was seen only once. The V gene is TRBV28, the J gene TRBJ2-3; TRBD2 agrees at 7 bases. After removal of 5 bases from V and 1 base from J, the junction contained 9 bases not matched to a gene. CDR1 and CDR2 from the germline V gene are MDHEN and SYDVKM. The CDR3 runs 16 residues. The CDR3 sequence is CASSTQWSGGTDTQYF. The DNA of the CDR3 is TGTGCCAGCAGTACCCAGTGGAGCGGGGGCACAGATACGCAGTATTTT. Variable domain in full (rest from reference TRBV28 and TRBJ2-3): DVKVTQSSRYLVKRTGEKVFLECVQDMDHENMFWYRQDPGLGLRLIYFSYDVKMKEKGDIPEGYSVSREKKERFSLILESASTNQTSMYLCASSTQWSGGTDTQYFGPGTRLTVL.

The chain uses TRBV5-6 and TRBJ2-5; D might be TRBD1 (6 bases). The CDR3 has 15 residues. Trimming pared 10 bases from V and 3 bases from J, leaving 22 bases between. Germline values: CDR1 SGHDT, CDR2 YYEEEE. In DNA, the CDR3 is TGTGCCTCATCAAGGTCAGGGGACATAAAAGAGACCCAGTACTTC. Translated: CASSRSGDIKETQYF.

The chain carries TRBV5-1 and TRBJ2-1; tentatively, D is TRBD1 (6 bases). CDR1 and CDR2 (germline): SGHRS, YFSETQ. Trimming left V 6 bases short and J 0 bases short, with 13 bases between. This CDR3 has 15 amino acids. The CDR3 bases are TGCGCCAGCAAGGGGGTCAGAAGCTCCTACAATGAGCAGTTCTTC. It specifies CASKGVRSSYNEQFF.

The chain uses TRBV7-9 and TRBJ2-1; the D gene is possibly TRBD2 (6 bases). Germline V gives CDR1 SEHNR, CDR2 FQNEAQ (reference sequence). Trimming shortened V by 5 bases and J by 1 base, and 12 bases separated the two germline ends. The CDR3 totals 15 residues. This chain's CDR3 is CASSPGGASYNEQFF. In DNA, the CDR3 is TGTGCCAGCAGCCCCGGCGGGGCATCCTACAATGAGCAGTTCTTC.

The chain employs TRBV6-1 and TRBJ1-2; 8 bases fit TRBD1. Per germline, CDR1 MNHNS and CDR2 SASEGT. After removal of 3 bases from V and 3 bases from J, the junction contained 6 bases not matched to a gene. The CDR3 length is 15 residues. The CDR3 DNA sequence: TGTGCCAGCAGTGACTGGGCAGGGGGCGACTATGGCTACACCTTC. It translates to CASSDWAGGDYGYTF.

V is TRBV19 and J is TRBJ1-5, with 7 bases matching TRBD1. This CDR3 has 17 residues. Germline V CDR1 and CDR2: LNHDA, SQIVND (reference sequence). After removal of 5 bases from V and 0 bases from J, the junction contained 10 bases not matched to a gene. The CDR3 spells CASSPRRTGVSNQPQHF. For the CDR3, the DNA is TGTGCCAGTAGTCCGCGACGGACAGGCGTTAGCAATCAGCCCCAGCATTTT. Full variable domain (outside the CDR3, taken from reference TRBV19 and TRBJ1-5): DGGITQSPKYLFRKEGQNVTLSCEQNLNHDAMYWYRQDPGQGLRLIYYSQIVNDFQKGDIAEGYSVSREKKESFPLTVTSAQKNPTAFYLCASSPRRTGVSNQPQHFGDGTRLSIL.

V and J are TRBV21-1 and TRBJ2-1; TRBD2, as called in the table, went unchecked against the DNA. TRBV21-1 is recorded as a pseudogene. The CDR3 spans 17 residues. CDR3 bases: TGTGCCAGCTCCCGAGGGAGCGGGGGCCTCAAGGTAAATGAGCAGTTCTTC. Translation: CASSRGSGGLKVNEQFF.

V gene TRBV6-1 combines with J gene TRBJ2-7; TRBD2 matches 8 bases. This CDR3 spans 14 amino acids. With 10 bases clipped from V and 6 bases from J, the junction kept 14 bases outside the gene matches. Germline V gene sequence: CDR1 MNHNS, CDR2 SASEGT. The CDR3 nucleotides read TGTGCCACCACAAACCGGGGGGGCTACTCCGAGCAGTACTTC. This translates into CATTNRGGYSEQYF.

This rearrangement joins TRBV7-3 to TRBJ2-3; 7 bases line up with TRBD2. The V gene end was trimmed by 2 bases and the J gene end by 5 bases; junction bases not matched to a gene: 4. The CDR3 is 14 amino acids. The germline CDR1 and CDR2 sequences are SGHTA and FQGTGA. The CDR3 is CASSLGTTRDTQYF. CDR3 DNA: TGTGCCAGCAGCTTAGGGACTACCAGAGATACGCAGTATTTT. The full variable domain, completed using reference TRBV7-3 and TRBJ2-3, is GAGVSQTPSNKVTEKGKYVELRCDPISGHTALYWYRQSLGQGPEFLIYFQGTGAADDSGLPNDRFFAVRPEGSVSTLKIQRTERGDSAVYLCASSLGTTRDTQYFGPGTRLTVL.

CDR3 loop: CASSLGLDTQYF. The CDR3 coding sequence is TGTGCCAGCAGCTTAGGTCTTGATACGCAGTATTTT. The genes are TRBV7-2 and TRBJ2-3; D is undetermined. CDR1 is SGHTA, CDR2 FQGNSA, per germline. Trimming removed 1 base from V and 6 bases from J, with 5 bases in between. The CDR3 sequence is 12 residues long.

The chain carries TRBV9 and TRBJ1-6, with D tentatively TRBD1 (5 bases). V was shortened by 2 bases and J by 7 bases, with 7 bases between the two germline ends. Germline assignment: CDR1 SGDLS and CDR2 YYNGEE. The CDR3 covers 13 residues. CDR3 coding DNA: TGTGCCAGCAGCGTTGGGGCCAATTCACCCCTCCACTTT. Amino acid sequence: CASSVGANSPLHF.

V and J are TRBV6-1 and TRBJ1-2, with D uncertain. V lost 1 base and J lost 8, with 14 bases in between. Germline V CDR1 and CDR2: MNHNS, SASEGT. The CDR3 spans 14 residues. In nucleotides, the CDR3 is TGTGCCAGCAGTGAAGGGTACAGTGACATCGGCTACACCTTC. Translating gives CASSEGYSDIGYTF.

V and J are TRBV5-1 and TRBJ1-6; a possible D gene is TRBD1 (5 bases). Germline assignment: CDR1 SGHRS and CDR2 YFSETQ. Trimming removed 0 bases from V and 10 bases from J, with 8 bases in between. The CDR3 is 13 residues long. As DNA, the CDR3 is TGCGCCAGCAGCTTGGACGGGGGGTCACCCCTCCACTTT. Amino acids: CASSLDGGSPLHF.

The table lists this clone with a count of one. This rearrangement joins TRBV5-4 to TRBJ2-3; D may be TRBD2 (5 bases). This CDR3 has 14 amino acids. With 6 bases removed from V and 1 base from J, the gap between germline ends came to 12 bases. Per germline, CDR1 SGHNT and CDR2 YYREEE (reference sequence). This chain's CDR3 is CASTPPAGTDTQYF. CDR3 nucleotides: TGTGCCAGCACCCCCCCAGCGGGCACAGATACGCAGTATTTT.

The chain combines TRBV11-2 with TRBJ1-1; TRBD1 matches 11 bases. The CDR3 is made up of 18 amino acids. With V trimmed by 5 bases and J by 1 base, 12 bases remained unmatched. Looked up from germline, CDR1 is SGHAT and CDR2 is FQNNGV. CDR3 DNA sequence: TGTGCCAGCAGCCCAGGGAGGACAGGGGGCCCGCGGAACACTGAAGCTTTCTTT. Protein sequence: CASSPGRTGGPRNTEAFF.

V usage is TRBV7-9 and J usage is TRBJ2-3; D remains ambiguous. The CDR3 has 13 residues. Trimming cost V 3 bases and J 5 bases, with 9 bases left between them. Germline values: CDR1 SEHNR, CDR2 FQNEAQ (reference sequence). The chain's CDR3 is CASSFLRQDTQYF. Written as DNA, the CDR3 is TGTGCCAGCAGCTTCCTCAGGCAAGATACGCAGTATTTT.

About this clone itself: Within the sample, other DNA sequences also encode this same CDR3. In nucleotides, the CDR3 is TGTGCCAGCTCACCACCCGCCGACTTCGGAAGCTACACCTTC. This codes for CASSPPADFGSYTF. The chain couples TRBV18 to TRBJ1-2; no definite D call. The CDR3 totals 14 residues. Germline values: CDR1 KGHSH, CDR2 LQKENI. V was trimmed by 0 bases and J by 9 bases, leaving 14 bases between them.

DNA for the CDR3: TGTGCCAGCAGCTCAGGACAGGGGTCCTTCCACGAGCAGTACTTC. Amino acids: CASSSGQGSFHEQYF. The chain recombines TRBV7-9 with TRBJ2-7, with TRBD1 matching over 9 bases. The germline gives CDR1 SEHNR, CDR2 FQNEAQ (reference sequence). The J segment lost 5 bases and the V segment lost 4 bases, leaving 9 bases of the junction unmatched. There are 15 residues in the CDR3.

V gene TRBV7-2 combines with J gene TRBJ1-5; D is unresolved. CDR3 length: 17 amino acids. Germline values: CDR1 SGHTA, CDR2 FQGNSA. V lost 5 bases, J lost 1 base, and 18 bases lay in between. CDR3 bases: TGTGCCAGCAGCCCAAGACTACTTAGAGGGAGCAATCAGCCCCAGCATTTT. Translated: CASSPRLLRGSNQPQHF. Complete variable domain (other parts from reference TRBV7-2 and TRBJ1-5): GAGVSQSPSNKVTEKGKDVELRCDPISGHTALYWYRQSLGQGLEFLIYFQGNSAPDKSGLPSDRFSAERTGGSVSTLTIQRTQQEDSAVYLCASSPRLLRGSNQPQHFGDGTRLSIL.

On this clone: The same CDR3 also results from other DNA sequences found in this sample. This chain uses TRBV5-4 with TRBJ1-6, with unresolved D. Per the germline V gene, CDR1 is SGHNT and CDR2 is YYREEE (reference sequence). This CDR3 comprises 15 residues. The V gene lost 0 bases and the J gene lost 0 bases, with 4 bases spanning the gap. The CDR3: CASSLGSSYNSPLHF. For the CDR3, the DNA is TGTGCCAGCAGCTTGGGGAGCTCCTATAATTCACCCCTCCACTTT.

The V gene is TRBV7-2, the J gene TRBJ2-3; the D is unclear. Trimming left V 3 bases short and J 2 bases short, with 3 bases between. This CDR3 region has 12 residues. The germline V gene has CDR1 SGHTA and CDR2 FQGNSA. The CDR3 spells CASSFYTDTQYF. In DNA form, the CDR3 reads TGTGCCAGCAGCTTTTACACAGATACGCAGTATTTT.